This T cell receptor (beta chain) was identified in a study of Ad26.COV2.S vaccination and SARS-CoV-2 variants. Study overall: The authors gave Ad26.COV2.S intramuscularly, either once or twice 56 days apart.

This sample's treatment: over 15 received Ad26.COV2.S at low or high dose, single or two shots; several received placebo; per-sample allocation not given. The samples were gathered on day 63 after the first injection of vaccine or placebo. The assay was immunoSEQ multiplex PCR, and TCRdb's table has in-frame clones only and misses some. The sample includes about half a million clones, 80% to 90% of them seen just once. Study-wide results and limits: Comparability of non-spike TCR breadth was observed across vaccine and placebo recipients.

Comments on this clone: The antigen is unknown.

CDR1 and CDR2 from the germline V gene are KGHSH and LQKENI. Deletions cut 5 bases from V and 4 bases from J, with 24 bases between. The CDR3 runs to 19 residues. Sequenced material: peripheral blood, taken in a trial of Ad26.COV2.S vaccine versus placebo. This receptor was identified in a person between 18 and 60 years old who received the Ad26.COV2.S COVID-19 vaccine or a placebo. This chain links TRBV18 with TRBJ2-6, with D unclear. The CDR3 DNA sequence: TGTGCCAGCTCATTAGCTGCAGGCCTTTTACGCTCCGGGGCCAACGTCCTGACTTTC. Protein: CASSLAAGLLRSGANVLTF. The full variable domain, its missing parts supplied by reference TRBV18 and TRBJ2-6, is NAGVMQNPRHLVRRRGQEARLRCSPMKGHSHVYWYRQLPEEGLKFMVYLQKENIIDESGMPKERFSAEFPKEGPSILRIQQVVRGDSAAYFCASSLAAGLLRSGANVLTFGAGSRLTVL.